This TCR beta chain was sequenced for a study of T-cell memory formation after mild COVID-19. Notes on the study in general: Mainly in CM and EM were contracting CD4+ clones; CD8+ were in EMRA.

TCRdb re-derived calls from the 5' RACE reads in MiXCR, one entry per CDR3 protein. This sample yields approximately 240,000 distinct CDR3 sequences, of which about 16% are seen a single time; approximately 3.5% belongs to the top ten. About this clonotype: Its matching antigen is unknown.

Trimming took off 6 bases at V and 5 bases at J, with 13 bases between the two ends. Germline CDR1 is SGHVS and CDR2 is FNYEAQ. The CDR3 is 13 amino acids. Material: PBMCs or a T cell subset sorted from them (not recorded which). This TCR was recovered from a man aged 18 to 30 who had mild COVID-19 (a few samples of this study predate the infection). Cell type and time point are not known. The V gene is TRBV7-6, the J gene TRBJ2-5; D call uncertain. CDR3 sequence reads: CASSLSDVETQYF. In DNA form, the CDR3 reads TGTGCCAGCAGTCTTTCGGATGTGGAGACCCAGTACTTC. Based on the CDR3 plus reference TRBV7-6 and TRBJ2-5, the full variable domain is GAGVSQSPRYKVTKRGQDVALRCDPISGHVSLYWYRQALGQGPEFLTYFNYEAQQDKSGLPNDRFSAERPEGSISTLTIQRTEQRDSAMYRCASSLSDVETQYFGPGTRLLVL.